Following are 6 T cell receptor beta chains from one sample sequenced in a study of blood T cell repertoires in COVID-19. TCRdb's copy holds only in-frame clones and misses some; the assay was immunoSEQ multiplex PCR. The data show under 250,000 clones, roughly 84% seen once. Sample: peripheral blood. All receptors derive from a man aged 45-65 years with active or convalescent COVID-19.

This clone was recorded only once. The chain is built from TRBV19 and TRBJ1-1; weak D call: TRBD1 (5 bases). The V end lost 5 bases, the J end lost 10 bases, and 17 bases lay between the germline ends. CDR1 and CDR2 (germline): LNHDA, SQIVND (reference sequence). CDR3 length equals 13 residues. The CDR3 DNA follows: TGTGCCAGTAGTCCGGACATCTTTAGGGGAGCTTTCTTT. It is translated as CASSPDIFRGAFF. Full variable domain (remainder filled in from reference TRBV19 and TRBJ1-1): DGGITQSPKYLFRKEGQNVTLSCEQNLNHDAMYWYRQDPGQGLRLIYYSQIVNDFQKGDIAEGYSVSREKKESFPLTVTSAQKNPTAFYLCASSPDIFRGAFFGQGTRLTVV.

The CDR3 DNA follows: TGTGCCAGCAGTAGACAGGGCTCGGGCTACACCTTC. Protein sequence: CASSRQGSGYTF. The genes are TRBV6-5 and TRBJ1-2; 7 nucleotides match TRBD1. Trimming removed 5 bases from V and 8 bases from J; junction bases left unmatched: 5. Per the germline V gene, CDR1 is MNHEY and CDR2 is SVGAGI. The CDR3 loop spans 12 amino acids.

J is TRBJ1-2 and V is TRBV7-2, with D unresolved. The germline V gene encodes CDR1 SGHTA and CDR2 FQGNSA. This CDR3 region has 12 residues. Between the trimmed V and J ends, which lost 11 bases and 3 bases, there was a span of 13 bases. The CDR3 nucleotides are TGTGCCGCGCCGCGGGTTGACTATGGCTACACCTTC. Translation: CAAPRVDYGYTF. Using reference TRBV7-2 and TRBJ1-2 for the parts outside the CDR3, the full variable domain is GAGVSQSPSNKVTEKGKDVELRCDPISGHTALYWYRQSLGQGLEFLIYFQGNSAPDKSGLPSDRFSAERTGGSVSTLTIQRTQQEDSAVYLCAAPRVDYGYTFGSGTRLTVV.

This chain uses TRBV2 with TRBJ1-1; D ambiguous. Germline lookup yields CDR1 SNHLY and CDR2 FYNNEI. The CDR3 extends over 13 amino acids. With 8 bases removed from V and 5 bases from J, the gap between germline ends came to 15 bases. The CDR3 DNA follows: TGTGCCAGCGGAGGTTTCTTAGGGACTGAAGCTTTCTTT. It translates to CASGGFLGTEAFF.

This clone was seen only once. V gene TRBV5-5 combines with J gene TRBJ2-1; 7 positions match TRBD1. The CDR3 consists of 16 residues. The germline V gene has CDR1 SGHKS and CDR2 YYEKEE (reference sequence). Trimming cost V 1 base and J 6 bases; bases outside gene matches: 10. The chain's CDR3 is CASSLLRDSPVNEQFF. The CDR3 DNA sequence: TGTGCCAGCAGCTTGTTACGGGACAGCCCTGTCAATGAGCAGTTCTTC. Using reference TRBV5-5 and TRBJ2-1 for the parts outside the CDR3, the full variable domain is DAGVTQSPTHLIKTRGQQVTLRCSPISGHKSVSWYQQVLGQGPQFIFQYYEKEERGRGNFPDRFSARQFPNYSSELNVNALLLGDSALYLCASSLLRDSPVNEQFFGPGTRLTVL.

The chain employs TRBV7-2 and TRBJ2-2; 7 bases are a match to TRBD1. The length of the CDR3 is 16 residues. The V gene's germline CDR1 is SGHTA and CDR2 FQGNSA. Trimming took 5 bases from V and 3 from J; bases not matched to a gene: 9. The CDR3 loop is CASSGDRVKYTGELFF. The CDR3 coding sequence is TGTGCCAGCAGCGGTGACAGGGTGAAGTACACCGGGGAGCTGTTTTTT. The full variable domain, with the rest looked up from reference TRBV7-2 and TRBJ2-2, is GAGVSQSPSNKVTEKGKDVELRCDPISGHTALYWYRQSLGQGLEFLIYFQGNSAPDKSGLPSDRFSAERTGGSVSTLTIQRTQQEDSAVYLCASSGDRVKYTGELFFGEGSRLTVL.